This TCR beta chain was recorded in a study of OX40 agonist ivuxolimab in advanced cancers. Study background: Three patients responded partially, comprising one with hepatocellular carcinoma and two with cutaneous melanoma.

Sequencing was performed with immunoSEQ multiplex PCR; in TCRdb, only in-frame clones are kept and a portion is missing. This sample has 76,000 or so clones, with over 75% found just once. This CDR3 has 13 amino acids. Germline loops: CDR1 LNHDA, CDR2 SQIVND (reference sequence). The V end was cut by 4 bases, the J end by 3 bases, with 8 bases between. With baseline, cycle 4 day 1, and cycle 7 day 1 as timepoints, blood was sampled. This sequence originates from an adult with an advanced solid tumor such as melanoma, head and neck, liver or kidney cancer. This chain links TRBV19 with TRBJ2-3, with D tentatively TRBD2 (5 bases). Source: CD4+ or CD8+ T cells sorted from blood, taken in a trial of the OX40 agonist ivuxolimab. CDR3 in DNA: TGTGCCAGTAGTACCCGGAGGACAGATACGCAGTATTTT. Amino acid sequence: CASSTRRTDTQYF.